The rows below give T cell receptor beta chains drawn from one sample of a study of kidney transplant recipient with SARS-CoV-2 infection. TCRdb fed the reads into MiXCR, producing one record per CDR3 protein. The table has approximately 240,000 distinct CDR3 sequences, around 30% seen once; the top ten hold roughly 7%. The starting material was a blood sample, obtained at baseline and on day 111 from a kidney transplant recipient. The origin of the receptors is a male patient in his thirties who had COVID-19 and was a kidney transplant recipient. Some T cells may be graft donor cells. The CDR3 runs from the conserved cysteine through the conserved F or W. Only some rows state a clone size, as once, few, many or a class for expanded clones.

V gene	J gene	clone size	CDR3 protein
TRBV5-1	TRBJ1-1	NA	CASSLFSEMNTEAFF
TRBV28	TRBJ2-3	few	CASSFGLAGTDTQYF
TRBV2	TRBJ1-3	many	CASKGSILSGNTIYF
TRBV7-9	TRBJ1-2	many	CASSLDSGLNYGYTF
TRBV11-3	TRBJ1-2	many	CASSVAGDLGKTYGYTF
TRBV3-1	TRBJ1-2	few	CASSQCCTLRKTYGYTF
TRBV6-6	TRBJ2-5	many	CASSRVFQETQYF
TRBV3-1	TRBJ2-3	many	CASSQRGPRADTQYF
TRBV6-5	TRBJ1-2	many	CASSPTGGGQGTFF
TRBV7-9	TRBJ1-6	many	CASSPDRESSPLHF
TRBV7-2	TRBJ1-2	many	CASSIYARDGKTYGYTF
TRBV4-2	TRBJ2-3	many	CASSHDLLAGGVADTQYF
TRBV27	TRBJ1-4	many	CASSLGGSEKLFF
TRBV2	TRBJ1-3	NA	CASSKTGVRNTIYF
TRBV7-2	TRBJ2-1	many	CASSSGRARYNEQFF
TRBV18	TRBJ2-1	few	CASSPTTVDEQFF
TRBV5-6	TRBJ1-2	NA	CASNDYNSRKTYGYTF
TRBV7-6	TRBJ1-2	once	CASSLCSEFRKTYGYTF
TRBV20-1	TRBJ1-1	NA	CSAPRTENTEAFF
TRBV10-2	TRBJ2-7	many	CASSEPLGLSGYEQYF
TRBV7-2	TRBJ2-1	many	CASSSYGNNEQFF
TRBV16	TRBJ1-2	many	CASSRMLVVRKTYGYTF
TRBV6-5	TRBJ2-1	many	CASSGWIGNEQFF
TRBV3-1	TRBJ1-2	many	CASSSLRTLRKTYGYTF
TRBV30	TRBJ2-4	few	CAWSTGARAKNIQYF
TRBV28	TRBJ2-1	many	CASSFTGDSEQFF
TRBV6-5	TRBJ2-1	few	CASRDGTGSSYNEQFF
TRBV6-4	TRBJ1-2	many	CASSWAASHGKTYGYTF
TRBV10-1	TRBJ1-2	once	CAGSIRGRSRKTYGYTF
TRBV24-1	TRBJ1-1	NA	CATSDSRGGDTEAFF
TRBV15	TRBJ2-1	NA	CATSRTSGGAYNEQFF
TRBV20-1	TRBJ2-1	NA	CSARERASGMAEQFF
TRBV7-9	TRBJ2-2	many	CASSLGWDRGTLLFF
TRBV5-8	TRBJ1-1	many	CASSLGSIGGYTEAFF
TRBV11-1	TRBJ1-2	many	CASSVHAKAGKTYGYTF
TRBV5-1	TRBJ2-5	few	CASTPTGGRGETQYF
TRBV12-3/TRBV12-4	TRBJ2-1	many	CASSPPGRRPGSNEQFF